The next 13 T cell receptor beta chains were all read from a single sample in a study of cytomegalovirus exposure and HLA in healthy donors. Primers included in the PCR were 60 Vbeta and 13 Jbeta primers. Here immunoSEQ multiplex PCR was the method, and the copy in TCRdb shows in-frame clones only, minus some. Found here are about 170,000 clones, 85% of them singletons; the top ten hold over 2.5%. The sample consisted of PBMCs. The receptors here all came from a man aged 30 to 45 in good health and CMV-seropositive.

The gene calls are TRBV11-2 and TRBJ2-7; tentative D call: TRBD1 (5 bases). V gave up 7 bases and J gave up 1 base, with 11 bases separating them. Per germline, CDR1 SGHAT and CDR2 FQNNGV. The CDR3 contains 13 residues. The CDR3 spells CASNPAGSYEQYF. Here the CDR3 DNA reads TGTGCCAGCAACCCGGCAGGGTCCTACGAGCAGTACTTC.

The rearrangement uses TRBV2 and TRBJ2-7, with 7 bases fitting TRBD2. V dropped 3 bases and J dropped 0; count of bases not matched to a gene: 5. CDR3 size: 15 residues. Germline V gene lookup returns CDR1 SNHLY and CDR2 FYNNEI. CDR3 residues: CASSDPSGTSYEQYV. CDR3 in DNA: TGTGCCAGCAGTGATCCTAGCGGTACCTCCTACGAGCAGTACGTC.

V and J are TRBV9 and TRBJ2-5; 9 bases match TRBD2. CDR1 is SGDLS and CDR2 is YYNGEE in the germline V gene. The CDR3 is 15 amino acids. Germline trimming cut 5 bases from V and 2 bases from J; bases unmatched to any gene: 7. CDR3 DNA sequence: TGTGCCAGCAGTTACCTAGCGGGACGGCAAGAGACCCAGTACTTC. Translated: CASSYLAGRQETQYF. The full variable domain, its missing parts supplied by reference TRBV9 and TRBJ2-5, is DSGVTQTPKHLITATGQRVTLRCSPRSGDLSVYWYQQSLDQGLQFLIQYYNGEERAKGNILERFSAQQFPDLHSELNLSSLELGDSALYFCASSYLAGRQETQYFGPGTRLLVL.

The chain recombines TRBV27 with TRBJ2-5; D may be TRBD2 (5 bases). The end of the DNA is better explained by TRBJ2-7, so the J call may be wrong. CDR1 is MNHEY and CDR2 is SMNVEV in the germline V gene (reference sequence). The CDR3 has 16 amino acids. In DNA form, the CDR3 reads TGTGCCAGCAGTCGTAAAATGGGGAGCTCCCAGTACGAGCAGTACTTC. This codes for CASSRKMGSSQYEQYF.

This chain joins TRBV27 and TRBJ2-1; weak D call: TRBD1 (8 bases). Germline CDR1 and CDR2: MNHEY and SMNVEV (reference sequence). The CDR3 is made up of 13 amino acids. The V and J ends lost 5 bases and 7 bases respectively, with 12 bases between them. Here the CDR3 reads CASSQQGGNEQFF. The CDR3 coding sequence is TGTGCCAGCAGTCAACAGGGGGGGAATGAGCAGTTCTTC.

V gene TRBV11-3 combines with J gene TRBJ2-1, with TRBD2 matching 9 bases. Germline loops: CDR1 SGHNT, CDR2 YENEEA. The CDR3 extends over 17 amino acids. V lost 6 bases, J lost 8 bases, and 17 bases stayed unmatched. CDR3 DNA sequence: TGTGCCAGCAGTCGAGCCCCCTGGCGGGAGGGCCTTGATGAGCAGTTCTTC. Its translation is CASSRAPWREGLDEQFF.

The rearrangement joins TRBV7-9 to TRBJ2-3, with 7 bases lining up with TRBD2. The CDR3 loop spans 15 amino acids. With 4 bases clipped from V and 0 bases from J, the junction kept 4 bases outside the gene matches. Germline loops: CDR1 SEHNR, CDR2 FQNEAQ (reference sequence). CDR3 bases: TGTGCCAGCAGCTCAGGGAGGGCTAGCACAGATACGCAGTATTTT. This codes for CASSSGRASTDTQYF.

The rearrangement uses TRBV2 and TRBJ2-3; perhaps TRBD1 as D (6 bases). The CDR3 extends over 16 amino acids. The germline V gene encodes CDR1 SNHLY and CDR2 FYNNEI. Trimming took 4 bases from V and 2 from J, leaving 16 bases between them. The CDR3 nucleotides read TGTGCCAGCAGTGGGGAATGGGACACCCTCACAGATACGCAGTATTTT. Residues: CASSGEWDTLTDTQYF.

The chain combines TRBV7-2 with TRBJ1-5; D is perhaps TRBD1 (5 bases). The germline V gene has CDR1 SGHTA and CDR2 FQGNSA. V lost 4 bases and J lost 0, with 13 bases in between. CDR3 length: 16 residues. The CDR3 protein is CASSWAGGGSNQPQHF. CDR3 bases: TGTGCCAGCAGCTGGGCCGGGGGAGGTAGCAATCAGCCCCAGCATTTT.

This clone was detected once. The rearrangement links TRBV29-1 to TRBJ2-3; the match to TRBD1 covers 7 bases. V dropped 2 bases and J dropped 3; count of bases not matched to a gene: 14. The CDR3 consists of 17 residues. CDR1 and CDR2 from the germline V gene are SQVTM and ANQGSEA. The CDR3 region is CSVENDRASPVTDTQYF. The CDR3 DNA reads as TGCAGCGTTGAAAACGACAGGGCCTCCCCTGTTACAGATACGCAGTATTTT.

The genes are TRBV4-2 and TRBJ1-3; the D is unclear. Deletions cut 0 bases from V and 4 bases from J, with 16 bases between. Germline V gives CDR1 LGHNA, CDR2 YNFKEQ. The CDR3 runs to 17 residues. The CDR3 nucleotides are TGTGCCAGCAGCCAAGATCTAGGGAGATTAGACGGAAACACCATATATTTT. This encodes CASSQDLGRLDGNTIYF.

V and J are TRBV2 and TRBJ2-4, with D possibly being TRBD1 (6 bases). Looked up from germline, CDR1 is SNHLY and CDR2 is FYNNEI. The CDR3 is made up of 15 amino acids. Between the trimmed V and J ends, which lost 7 bases and 1 base, there was a span of 14 bases. CDR3 region: CASKISGVAKNIQYF. The CDR3, as DNA: TGTGCCAGCAAAATATCAGGGGTGGCCAAAAACATTCAGTACTTC.

The CDR3 is CASSKPRPNRGSYEQYV. In nucleotides, the CDR3 is TGTGCCAGCAGCAAACCACGCCCTAACAGGGGCTCCTACGAGCAGTACGTC. This chain uses TRBV21-1 with TRBJ2-7; the table gives TRBD1 as D, unverified against the DNA. TRBV21-1 is listed as a pseudogene. The CDR3 consists of 17 residues.